A single sample is the source of the 27 T cell receptor beta chains below, sequenced in a study of STAT3 mutations in large granular lymphocyte leukemia. Their antigens remain unidentified. This table comes from immunoSEQ multiplex PCR, and its TCRdb copy is limited to in-frame clones, with some not included. Of some 13,000 clones in the sample, around 90% are singletons; the top ten hold approximately 35%. General study findings and limits: In T-cell large granular lymphocyte leukemia, about half of patients showed multiple immunodominant subclonotypes.

Specimen: peripheral blood mononuclear cells. The receptors stem from a man in his forties or fifties with T-cell large granular lymphocyte leukemia. Some clones in this sample may be carry-over from other donors' samples.

The chain carries TRBV7-9 and TRBJ1-1, with TRBD1 as a possible D gene (6 bases). The germline V and J ends were trimmed by 5 bases and 3 bases, with 22 bases remaining between them. CDR3 length: 17 residues. Germline CDR1 is SEHNR and CDR2 is FQNEAQ (reference sequence). CDR3 protein: CASSPSRGLLEDTEAFF. The CDR3 region has the DNA TGTGCCAGCAGCCCAAGCAGGGGTCTTCTTGAGGACACTGAAGCTTTCTTT. Together with reference TRBV7-9 and TRBJ1-1, the CDR3 gives the full variable domain: DTGVSQNPRHKITKRGQNVTFRCDPISEHNRLYWYRQTLGQGPEFLTYFQNEAQLEKSRLLSDRFSAERPKGSFSTLEIQRTEQGDSAMYLCASSPSRGLLEDTEAFFGQGTRLTVV.

J is TRBJ2-7 and V is TRBV28; TRBD1 is a possible D gene (6 bases). Germline V CDR1 and CDR2: MDHEN, SYDVKM. Trimming took 10 bases from V and 2 from J, leaving 18 bases between them. The CDR3 has 14 amino acids. The CDR3: CATELGAAAYEQYF. DNA of the CDR3: TGTGCCACTGAATTGGGGGCGGCTGCCTACGAGCAGTACTTC.

The chain links TRBV5-1 to TRBJ2-7; 11 bases match TRBD1. Germline CDR1 SGHRS, CDR2 YFSETQ. The trim removed 2 bases at V and 2 bases at J, leaving 6 bases unmatched. The CDR3 runs to 16 residues. CDR3 residues: CASSFSGTGGAYEQYF. CDR3 bases: TGCGCCAGCAGCTTTTCCGGGACAGGGGGGGCCTACGAGCAGTACTTC.

This chain joins TRBV28 and TRBJ1-4; a possible D gene is TRBD1 (6 bases). Germline V gives CDR1 MDHEN, CDR2 SYDVKM. This CDR3 region has 15 residues. Trimming cost V 6 bases and J 7 bases, with 18 bases left between them. The CDR3: CASRSGGGLSEKLFF. The CDR3 DNA reads as TGTGCCAGCAGATCTGGTGGGGGCCTCAGTGAAAAACTGTTTTTT.

The V gene is TRBV7-9, the J gene TRBJ1-1; D perhaps matches TRBD1 (6 bases). V gave up 5 bases and J gave up 6 bases, with 10 bases separating them. This CDR3 has 12 amino acids. From germline, CDR1 is SEHNR and CDR2 FQNEAQ (reference sequence). The CDR3 DNA follows: TGTGCCAGCAGCCCGACAGGTCCTGAAGCTTTCTTT. Translating gives CASSPTGPEAFF.

The chain is built from TRBV9 and TRBJ1-1; 9 nucleotides line up with TRBD1. CDR3 length: 16 amino acids. The germline gives CDR1 SGDLS, CDR2 YYNGEE. V was pared by 3 bases and J by 2 bases, with 8 bases of the junction left unmatched. DNA for the CDR3: TGTGCCAGCAGCGCAGGACAGGGGATATTCAACACTGAAGCTTTCTTT. It is translated as CASSAGQGIFNTEAFF.

The V call is TRBV10-3, the J call TRBJ2-7, with D possibly matching TRBD1 (6 bases). The CDR3 totals 14 residues. Germline V CDR1 and CDR2: ENHRY, SYGVKD. V was cut by 1 base and J by 6 bases, with 13 bases left in between. CDR3 in amino acids: CAISELTGKGEQYF. As DNA, the CDR3 is TGTGCCATCAGTGAGTTAACAGGGAAGGGCGAGCAGTACTTC.

This chain joins TRBV19 and TRBJ1-3, with D hard to call. Trimming stripped 3 bases from V and 0 bases from J, with 6 bases between. Per the germline V gene, CDR1 is LNHDA and CDR2 is SQIVND (reference sequence). The CDR3 runs to 14 residues. The chain's CDR3 is CASSMRNSGNTIYF. The CDR3 DNA sequence: TGTGCCAGTAGTATGCGGAACTCTGGAAACACCATATATTTT.

The chain joins TRBV4-3 to TRBJ1-2, with 8 bases fitting TRBD1. CDR1 LGHNA and CDR2 YSLEER come from the germline V gene. CDR3 size: 16 residues. Trimming removed 3 bases from V and 0 bases from J; junction bases left unmatched: 6. The CDR3 bases are TGCGCCAGCAGCCAGGACATGACAGGGGCTAACTATGGCTACACCTTC. Translated: CASSQDMTGANYGYTF.

This chain connects TRBV11-3 to TRBJ2-1; TRBD2 matches 9 bases. This CDR3 has 15 residues. V shed 4 bases and J 8 bases; nucleotides not matched to a gene: 9. Germline V gene sequence: CDR1 SGHNT, CDR2 YENEEA. CDR3 nucleotide sequence: TGTGCCAGCAGCTCGGGACTAGCTGGTGGGGATGAGCAGTTCTTC. It is translated as CASSSGLAGGDEQFF.

The rearrangement joins TRBV5-1 to TRBJ1-2, with TRBD1 matching over 9 bases. The CDR3 has 15 amino acids. With V trimmed by 4 bases and J by 0 bases, 4 bases remained unmatched. The germline V gene encodes CDR1 SGHRS and CDR2 YFSETQ. CDR3 protein: CASSAGTGPNYGYTF. CDR3 in DNA: TGCGCCAGCAGCGCGGGGACAGGGCCTAACTATGGCTACACCTTC. Full variable domain (outside the CDR3, taken from reference TRBV5-1 and TRBJ1-2): KAGVTQTPRYLIKTRGQQVTLSCSPISGHRSVSWYQQTPGQGLQFLFEYFSETQRNKGNFPGRFSGRQFSNSRSEMNVSTLELGDSALYLCASSAGTGPNYGYTFGSGTRLTVV.

This chain joins TRBV13 and TRBJ2-3; perhaps TRBD2 as D (5 bases). CDR1 and CDR2 (germline): PRHDT, FYEKMQ (reference sequence). V was cut by 2 bases and J by 5 bases, with 20 bases left in between. This CDR3 has 17 residues. DNA of the CDR3: TGTGCCAGCAGCTTACAAAGCAAGGGTGCTGCGGGAGATACGCAGTATTTT. It specifies CASSLQSKGAAGDTQYF.

The J gene is TRBJ1-1, the V gene TRBV5-6, with 8 bases matching TRBD1. The CDR3 contains 15 residues. The trim removed 0 bases at V and 1 base at J, leaving 2 bases unmatched. Germline assignment: CDR1 SGHDT and CDR2 YYEEEE. The CDR3 DNA reads as TGTGCCAGCAGCTTGGCCGACAGGGGGAACACTGAAGCTTTCTTT. Its protein product is CASSLADRGNTEAFF.

The gene calls are TRBV6-1 and TRBJ1-4, with a weak D call TRBD1 (6 bases). The germline V gene has CDR1 MNHNS and CDR2 SASEGT. The CDR3 has 13 amino acids. Between the trimmed V and J ends, which lost 7 bases and 6 bases, there was a span of 12 bases. The CDR3 sequence is CASKGGMDEKLFF. The CDR3 bases are TGTGCCAGCAAGGGGGGAATGGATGAAAAACTGTTTTTT.

This chain links TRBV7-3 with TRBJ1-6, with TRBD1 matching over 9 bases. From germline, CDR1 is SGHTA and CDR2 FQGTGA. The CDR3 totals 14 residues. V dropped 5 bases and J dropped 8; count of bases not matched to a gene: 4. CDR3 sequence reads: CASSLQGADSPLHF. CDR3 DNA sequence: TGTGCCAGCAGCCTACAGGGGGCTGATTCACCCCTCCACTTT.

V usage is TRBV5-4 and J usage is TRBJ1-3; tentatively, D is TRBD1 (5 bases). V gave up 4 bases and J gave up 2 bases, with 16 bases separating them. CDR1 and CDR2 from the germline V gene are SGHNT and YYREEE (reference sequence). The length of the CDR3 is 16 residues. The DNA of the CDR3 is TGTGCCAGCAGCCCCGGGGGGTCCGGTGCTGGAAACACCATATATTTT. Its protein is CASSPGGSGAGNTIYF.

This chain joins TRBV9 and TRBJ1-6, with TRBD1 as a possible D gene (5 bases). V lost 0 bases and J lost 9, with 13 bases in between. Germline loops: CDR1 SGDLS, CDR2 YYNGEE. This CDR3 spans 15 amino acids. This CDR3 reads CASSVGGEGRSPLHF. As DNA, the CDR3 is TGTGCCAGCAGCGTAGGAGGAGAGGGACGTTCACCCCTCCACTTT.

This clone has only a few counts. The chain combines TRBV7-9 with TRBJ2-7, with 11 bases lining up with TRBD2. Germline V gives CDR1 SEHNR, CDR2 FQNEAQ (reference sequence). V was clipped by 7 bases and J by 1 base; unmatched bases: 6. There are 15 residues in the CDR3. The CDR3 loop reads CASIKPSGGSYEQYF. In nucleotides, the CDR3 is TGTGCCAGCATCAAACCTAGCGGGGGGTCCTACGAGCAGTACTTC.

The genes are TRBV6-5 and TRBJ2-7; 7 positions agree with TRBD1. The V gene's germline CDR1 is MNHEY and CDR2 SVGAGI. The V gene end was trimmed by 6 bases and the J gene end by 6 bases; junction bases not matched to a gene: 14. This CDR3 comprises 15 residues. The DNA for the CDR3 is TGTGCCAGCAGCAATCTAGGGACAGTTCCCGGCGAGCAGTACTTC. Translating gives CASSNLGTVPGEQYF.

This chain connects TRBV29-1 to TRBJ2-6; no clear D gene. The CDR3 is 13 amino acids. Germline V CDR1 and CDR2: SQVTM, ANQGSEA. The DNA of the CDR3 is TGCACCGCGGTACTCTCTGGGGCCAACGTCCTGACTTTC. Its translation is CTAVLSGANVLTF.

The chain has TRBV11-1 and TRBJ2-7; D unresolved. V was pared by 3 bases and J by 0 bases, with 12 bases between. CDR3 length: 15 residues. Germline CDR1 SGHAT, CDR2 FQDESV (reference sequence). This CDR3 reads CASSFLPVNSYEQYF. The CDR3 nucleotides are TGTGCCAGCAGCTTTCTCCCAGTGAACTCCTACGAGCAGTACTTC.

The gene calls are TRBV4-3 and TRBJ1-1; TRBD1 matches 10 bases. V dropped 0 bases and J dropped 5; count of bases not matched to a gene: 6. Germline loops: CDR1 LGHNA, CDR2 YSLEER. The CDR3 is made up of 16 amino acids. In nucleotides, the CDR3 is TGCGCCAGCAGCCAAGACGATGACAGGGGGCAAACTGAAGCTTTCTTT. Protein product: CASSQDDDRGQTEAFF.

This clone was seen a few times. The CDR3 loop is CASSPTGTNTIYF. CDR3 DNA sequence: TGTGCCAGCAGCCCGACAGGGACAAACACCATATATTTT. The chain uses TRBV7-2 and TRBJ1-3; 7 bases map to TRBD1. V lost 5 bases to trimming and J lost 6 bases; unmatched junction nucleotides: 4. The CDR3 totals 13 residues. CDR1 is SGHTA and CDR2 is FQGNSA in the germline V gene.

This clone was seen only once. The genes are TRBV6-5 and TRBJ1-5; no clear D gene. Trimming removed 4 bases at V and 1 base at J, with 11 bases between. The CDR3 is made up of 15 amino acids. Germline V gene sequence: CDR1 MNHEY, CDR2 SVGAGI. The CDR3 is CASSSDQRSNQPQHF. The CDR3 nucleotides are TGTGCCAGCAGTTCAGACCAGAGAAGCAATCAGCCCCAGCATTTT.

The chain has TRBV4-1 and TRBJ1-2, with D tentatively TRBD1 (6 bases). V was clipped by 1 base and J by 2 bases, with 11 bases between them. The CDR3 runs to 15 residues. Germline assignment: CDR1 MGHRA and CDR2 YSYEKL. CDR3 amino acids: CASSQVEQGNYGYTF. DNA for the CDR3: TGCGCCAGCAGCCAAGTGGAACAGGGAAACTATGGCTACACCTTC.

This clone turned up a few times. This sequence joins TRBV9 and TRBJ1-2; D call uncertain. Germline V CDR1 and CDR2: SGDLS, YYNGEE. V was clipped by 3 bases and J by 8 bases, with 11 bases between them. The CDR3 is 12 residues long. CDR3 amino acids: CASSGEPEGYTF. CDR3 sequence (DNA): TGTGCCAGCAGCGGGGAACCCGAGGGCTACACCTTC.

J is TRBJ1-6 and V is TRBV4-3, with D unclear. Germline V gene sequence: CDR1 LGHNA, CDR2 YSLEER. CDR3 length: 15 amino acids. Trimming took 1 base from V and 5 from J, leaving 9 bases between them. In DNA form, the CDR3 reads TGCGCCAGCAGCCAAGTTATACAGCATAATTCACCCCTCCACTTT. It translates to CASSQVIQHNSPLHF.